Shown below are 7 T cell receptor beta chains from a single sample sequenced in a study of blood T cells in healthy people across ages. A second roughly 7 to 12 cycle PCR used barcoded and J-beta primers. TCRdb fed the 5' RACE reads into MiXCR, producing one record per CDR3 protein. The table has fewer than 1.5 million distinct CDR3 sequences, 42% seen once. The sequenced sample was blood. The source of these receptors is a woman younger than 30 in good health.

Ten or more counts support this clonotype. This rearrangement joins TRBV20-1 to TRBJ2-5; 8 positions agree with TRBD2. Germline V lookup: CDR1 DFQATT, CDR2 SNEGSKA (reference sequence). There are 15 residues in the CDR3. J gave up 4 bases and V 0 bases, and 7 bases lay outside the gene matches. CDR3 nucleotide sequence: TGCAGTGCTAGAGATACGGGACTAGTAATAGAGACCCAGTACTTC. Its translation is CSARDTGLVIETQYF.

The chain recombines TRBV7-9 with TRBJ2-5, with D tentatively TRBD1 or TRBD2 (7 bases each). This CDR3 region has 17 residues. The V gene's germline CDR1 is SEHNR and CDR2 FQNEAQ (reference sequence). Trimming took off 1 base at V and 5 bases at J, with 20 bases between the two ends. The CDR3 bases are TGTGCCAGCAGCTTAGGCGGGGGACAGTTCAAATCGGAGACCCAGTACTTC. Translation: CASSLGGGQFKSETQYF.

The V and J genes are TRBV15 and TRBJ2-1; D assignment may be TRBD1 or TRBD2 (5 bases each). V lost 9 bases and J lost 0, with 12 bases in between. CDR3 size: 14 residues. Germline values: CDR1 LNHNV, CDR2 YYDKDF (reference sequence). The chain's CDR3 is CATGDQSSYNEQFF. As DNA, the CDR3 is TGTGCCACTGGGGACCAGAGCTCCTACAATGAGCAGTTCTTC.

V and J are TRBV7-9 and TRBJ1-2; 10 bases map to TRBD1. The CDR3 has 15 amino acids. Germline V gene sequence: CDR1 SEHNR, CDR2 FQNEAQ (reference sequence). With V trimmed by 5 bases and J by 8 bases, 11 bases remained unmatched. CDR3 nucleotide sequence: TGTGCCAGCAGCCCGGGGGACAGGGGATCGTCCGGCTACACCTTC. This gives the protein CASSPGDRGSSGYTF.

This clonotype was seen more than once but under ten times. The rearrangement links TRBV27 to TRBJ1-1, with D unresolved. The CDR3 length is 16 residues. The V end lost 2 bases, the J end lost 0 bases, and 13 bases lay between the germline ends. The germline CDR1 and CDR2 sequences are MNHEY and SMNVEV (reference sequence). Written as DNA, the CDR3 is TGTGCCAGCAGTTTAAGATCCGGGGTGGTGAACACTGAAGCTTTCTTT. Encoded protein: CASSLRSGVVNTEAFF.

This clonotype was seen a few times. The chain uses TRBV5-1 and TRBJ2-3; 7 bases agree with TRBD1. CDR3 size: 17 residues. The germline V gene encodes CDR1 SGHRS and CDR2 YFSETQ. V lost 3 bases, J lost 6 bases, and 16 bases stayed unmatched. The CDR3 sequence is CASSSRPSQGDVDTQYF. The CDR3 nucleotides read TGCGCCAGCAGCTCGAGACCCTCGCAGGGGGATGTCGATACGCAGTATTTT. Looking up the rest from reference TRBV5-1 and TRBJ2-3 gives the full variable domain: KAGVTQTPRYLIKTRGQQVTLSCSPISGHRSVSWYQQTPGQGLQFLFEYFSETQRNKGNFPGRFSGRQFSNSRSEMNVSTLELGDSALYLCASSSRPSQGDVDTQYFGPGTRLTVL.

The chain joins TRBV2 to TRBJ2-1; 9 bases map to TRBD1. Losses at the gene ends were 6 bases for V and 4 bases for J; bases not matched to a gene: 7. This CDR3 has 15 residues. In germline, CDR1 is SNHLY, CDR2 FYNNEI. The CDR3 region is CASRTRDRDYNEQFF. The CDR3 DNA reads as TGTGCCAGCAGGACAAGGGACAGGGATTACAATGAGCAGTTCTTC.